Here is one T cell receptor (beta chain) with its context. These data come from a study of OX40 agonist ivuxolimab in advanced cancers. The repertoire was sequenced with immunoSEQ multiplex PCR; TCRdb's copy has only in-frame clones and lacks some. This repertoire shows tens of thousands of clones, 80% to 95% found once; its top ten account for roughly 8.6%. The germline V gene encodes CDR1 SGHAT and CDR2 FQNNGV. The V segment lost 4 bases and the J segment 6 bases; nucleotides outside the gene matches: 6. The CDR3 covers 15 residues. The clonotype comes from an adult with an advanced solid tumor such as melanoma, head and neck, liver or kidney cancer. The chain couples TRBV11-2 to TRBJ2-1, with 10 bases matching TRBD1. Sequenced material: CD4+ or CD8+ T cells sorted from blood, taken in a trial of the OX40 agonist ivuxolimab. CDR3 region: CASSSGTGVLNEQFF. The CDR3 nucleotides are TGTGCCAGCAGCTCCGGGACAGGGGTTCTCAATGAGCAGTTCTTC. The full variable domain, with the rest looked up from reference TRBV11-2 and TRBJ2-1, is EAGVAQSPRYKIIEKRQSVAFWCNPISGHATLYWYQQILGQGPKLLIQFQNNGVVDDSQLPKDRFSAERLKGVDSTLKIQPAKLEDSAVYLCASSSGTGVLNEQFFGPGTRLTVL.